These 26 T cell receptor beta chains came from one sample sequenced in a study of neoadjuvant anti-PD-1 for oral cavity cancer. Time point indicated: after neoadjuvant nivolumab, at surgical resection. Repertoires were generated with immunoSEQ multiplex PCR, while TCRdb's copy carries only in-frame clones and drops some. The sample includes about 37,000 clones, around 40% seen only once; the top ten take around 15%. Sequencing used tumor tissue, obtained after nivolumab (anti-PD-1) treatment. Receptors originate from a person aged 40-85 years with oral cavity squamous cell carcinoma.

This clone was recorded a few times. V is TRBV5-1 and J is TRBJ2-2, with D maybe TRBD1 (6 bases). Germline CDR1 and CDR2: SGHRS and YFSETQ. The CDR3 runs 14 residues. The V and J ends lost 2 bases and 3 bases respectively, with 8 bases between them. Written as DNA, the CDR3 is TGCGCCAGCAGCTTTAAGGGGGACACCGGGGAGCTGTTTTTT. Amino acid sequence: CASSFKGDTGELFF.

As concerns this clone: The sample contains more than one DNA sequence encoding this CDR3. The chain employs TRBV28 and TRBJ2-7; no clear D gene. Germline assignment: CDR1 MDHEN and CDR2 SYDVKM. The CDR3 has 12 amino acids. The V and J ends lost 3 bases and 3 bases respectively, with 6 bases between them. In nucleotides, the CDR3 is TGTGCCAGCAGTTTGAGCAACTACGAGCAGTACTTC. It yields the protein CASSLSNYEQYF.

This clone occurred a few times. This chain connects TRBV27 to TRBJ1-5; no clear D gene. V shed 1 base and J shed 2 bases, with 6 bases lying between them. The CDR3 totals 14 residues. Germline values: CDR1 MNHEY, CDR2 SMNVEV (reference sequence). CDR3: CASSLWPGNQPQHF. The CDR3 DNA reads as TGTGCCAGCAGTTTATGGCCGGGCAATCAGCCCCAGCATTTT.

This clone was found many times. The J gene is TRBJ1-5, the V gene TRBV30, with D unresolved. The germline CDR1 and CDR2 sequences are GTSNPN and SVGIG (reference sequence). Trimming left V 5 bases short and J 0 bases short, with 11 bases between. The CDR3 extends over 14 amino acids. The CDR3, as DNA: TGTGCCTGGGCCCGCACAGATAGCAATCAGCCCCAGCATTTT. Residues: CAWARTDSNQPQHF. Variable domain in full (rest from reference TRBV30 and TRBJ1-5): SQTIHQWPATLVQPVGSPLSLECTVEGTSNPNLYWYRQAAGRGLQLLFYSVGIGQISSEVPQNLSASRPQDRQFILSSKKLLLSDSGFYLCAWARTDSNQPQHFGDGTRLSIL.

This rearrangement joins TRBV30 to TRBJ1-5, with a possible D match to TRBD1 (5 bases). V was shortened by 0 bases and J by 4 bases, with 7 bases between the two germline ends. The CDR3 has 13 residues. The germline V gene encodes CDR1 GTSNPN and CDR2 SVGIG (reference sequence). CDR3 bases: TGTGCCTGGAGTGTACAGGAGAATCAGCCCCAGCATTTT. It yields the protein CAWSVQENQPQHF.

V gene TRBV30 combines with J gene TRBJ2-5; either TRBD1 or TRBD2 may fit D (5 bases each). The CDR3 contains 13 residues. Germline values: CDR1 GTSNPN, CDR2 SVGIG (reference sequence). Trimming shortened V by 5 bases and J by 5 bases, and 15 bases separated the two germline ends. CDR3 in DNA: TGTGCCTGGGGGGGACGCGTCGGGGAGACCCAGTACTTC. This sequence encodes CAWGGRVGETQYF.

This clone came up a few times. This sequence joins TRBV28 and TRBJ2-1; 13 nucleotides align to TRBD2. V gave up 8 bases and J gave up 10 bases; unmatched junction bases: 11. Germline-derived CDR1 and CDR2 are MDHEN and SYDVKM. There are 15 residues in the CDR3. CDR3 DNA: TGTGCCAGCGAGACTAGCGGGAGGATTTGGGAGGAGCAGTTCTTC. Translation: CASETSGRIWEEQFF. Using reference TRBV28 and TRBJ2-1 for the parts outside the CDR3, the full variable domain is DVKVTQSSRYLVKRTGEKVFLECVQDMDHENMFWYRQDPGLGLRLIYFSYDVKMKEKGDIPEGYSVSREKKERFSLILESASTNQTSMYLCASETSGRIWEEQFFGPGTRLTVL.

This clone has a handful of counts. The gene calls are TRBV7-9 and TRBJ2-1; TRBD2 agrees at 13 bases. The CDR3 has 17 residues. CDR1 and CDR2 from the germline V gene are SEHNR and FQNEAQ (reference sequence). J lost 7 bases, V lost 5 bases, and 11 bases had no gene match. CDR3 protein: CASSAGLAGDYRNEQFF. CDR3 nucleotide sequence: TGTGCCAGCAGCGCAGGACTAGCGGGAGATTATAGGAATGAGCAGTTCTTC.

This clone was counted a few times. This rearrangement joins TRBV6-5 to TRBJ1-5; the D is unclear. Germline CDR1 reads MNHEY; CDR2 reads SVGAGI. The CDR3 is 13 residues long. Trimming removed 2 bases from V and 4 bases from J, with 6 bases in between. CDR3 region: CASSYVRNQPQHF. The CDR3 nucleotides are TGTGCCAGCAGTTACGTGAGAAATCAGCCCCAGCATTTT.

The chain has TRBV5-6 and TRBJ1-2, with 10 bases identical to TRBD1. This CDR3 contains 14 residues. Germline values: CDR1 SGHDT, CDR2 YYEEEE. Trimming cost V 4 bases and J 7 bases; bases outside gene matches: 7. In DNA form, the CDR3 reads TGTGCCAGCAGCCCTGGACAGGGGGATACTGGCTACACCTTC. It translates to CASSPGQGDTGYTF.

V is TRBV30 and J is TRBJ2-7; D not resolved. In germline, CDR1 is GTSNPN, CDR2 SVGIG (reference sequence). V was cut by 0 bases and J by 4 bases, with 4 bases left in between. This CDR3 contains 11 residues. CDR3 protein: CAWSVSYEQYF. The CDR3 coding sequence is TGTGCCTGGAGTGTATCGTACGAGCAGTACTTC. Full variable domain (remainder filled in from reference TRBV30 and TRBJ2-7): SQTIHQWPATLVQPVGSPLSLECTVEGTSNPNLYWYRQAAGRGLQLLFYSVGIGQISSEVPQNLSASRPQDRQFILSSKKLLLSDSGFYLCAWSVSYEQYFGPGTRLTVT.

V usage is TRBV7-9 and J usage is TRBJ2-6, with a tentative D call TRBD2 (5 bases). V gave up 2 bases and J gave up 0 bases, with 8 bases separating them. Germline CDR1 SEHNR, CDR2 FQNEAQ (reference sequence). The CDR3 sequence is 16 residues long. As DNA, the CDR3 is TGTGCCAGCAGCTTATCGGGGAGCTCTGGGGCCAACGTCCTGACTTTC. It translates to CASSLSGSSGANVLTF.

The gene calls are TRBV7-2 and TRBJ2-7; D possibly corresponds to TRBD1 (6 bases). The CDR3 sequence is 15 residues long. CDR1 SGHTA and CDR2 FQGNSA come from the germline V gene. V lost 2 bases and J lost 2, with 13 bases in between. CDR3 residues: CASSLMIGDTYEQYF. CDR3 DNA: TGTGCCAGCAGCTTAATGATAGGGGACACCTACGAGCAGTACTTC.

This chain uses TRBV18 with TRBJ1-2; 9 positions agree with TRBD1. From germline, CDR1 is KGHSH and CDR2 LQKENI. CDR3 size: 13 residues. V shed 8 bases, J shed 5 bases, and the junction held 6 bases outside the gene matches. This chain's CDR3 is CASQGTGTYGYTF. As DNA, the CDR3 is TGTGCCAGCCAAGGGACAGGGACATATGGCTACACCTTC.

Only a few counts were recorded for this clone. The chain combines TRBV6-6 with TRBJ2-7; D is tentatively TRBD1 or TRBD2 (5 bases each). Germline V gives CDR1 MNHNY, CDR2 SVGAGI (reference sequence). V shed 6 bases and J shed 3 bases, with 15 bases lying between them. This CDR3 region has 14 residues. The CDR3 sequence is CASRWPGPDYEQYF. The CDR3 nucleotides are TGTGCCAGCAGGTGGCCGGGGCCTGACTACGAGCAGTACTTC.

This clone was found a few times. The genes are TRBV9 and TRBJ1-1; TRBD1 aligns across 8 bases. The CDR3 spans 13 residues. V lost 3 bases to trimming and J lost 4 bases; unmatched junction nucleotides: 2. Germline CDR1 is SGDLS and CDR2 is YYNGEE. CDR3 sequence reads: CASSEQGVTEAFF. The CDR3 nucleotides are TGTGCCAGCAGCGAACAGGGGGTCACTGAAGCTTTCTTT.

The V and J genes are TRBV5-6 and TRBJ1-1; tentative D call: TRBD1 (6 bases). There are 13 residues in the CDR3. The V gene's germline CDR1 is SGHDT and CDR2 YYEEEE. Deletions cut 0 bases from V and 4 bases from J, with 7 bases between. CDR3 sequence: CASSLEGGTEAFF. The CDR3 DNA sequence: TGTGCCAGCAGCTTGGAAGGGGGCACTGAAGCTTTCTTT.

This sequence joins TRBV19 and TRBJ1-2, with unresolved D. This CDR3 has 14 amino acids. Germline lookup yields CDR1 LNHDA and CDR2 SQIVND (reference sequence). Deletions cut 8 bases from V and 4 bases from J, with 17 bases between. The CDR3 region is CASGSAGILYGYTF. CDR3 nucleotide sequence: TGTGCCAGTGGATCCGCCGGGATCCTCTATGGCTACACCTTC.

The chain is built from TRBV19 and TRBJ2-6; D unclear. Germline V gene data show CDR1 as LNHDA and CDR2 as SQIVND (reference sequence). The CDR3 is 17 amino acids. V lost 3 bases to trimming and J lost 0 bases, with 12 bases between them. CDR3 DNA: TGTGCCAGTAGTATTCTCTTACCGTACTCTGGGGCCAACGTCCTGACTTTC. This sequence encodes CASSILLPYSGANVLTF.

In its sample, this clone was seen a few times. A far larger clone is only one base removed, so a read error is likely. The same CDR3 arises from other DNA sequences in this sample as well. This rearrangement joins TRBV5-4 to TRBJ1-5, with no clear D. CDR1 is SGHNT and CDR2 is YYREEE in the germline V gene (reference sequence). The CDR3 is 15 amino acids. Deletions cut 4 bases from V and 4 bases from J, with 15 bases between. CDR3 sequence: CASSQARGINQPQHF. The CDR3 coding sequence is TGTGCCAGCAGCCAAGCTCGGGGAATTAATCAGCCCCAGCATTTT.

This clone occurred a few times. The chain is built from TRBV19 and TRBJ2-4, with 9 bases matching TRBD1. This CDR3 has 18 amino acids. V lost 2 bases to trimming and J lost 0 bases; unmatched junction nucleotides: 8. Germline CDR1 LNHDA, CDR2 SQIVND (reference sequence). The CDR3 DNA reads as TGTGCCAGTAGTATAAGGGACAGGGTAAATCTAGCCAAAAACATTCAGTACTTC. This sequence encodes CASSIRDRVNLAKNIQYF.

V usage is TRBV9 and J usage is TRBJ1-6; 9 bases align to TRBD1. V gave up 3 bases and J gave up 10 bases; unmatched junction bases: 8. Germline V gives CDR1 SGDLS, CDR2 YYNGEE. This CDR3 is 15 amino acids long. CDR3 nucleotides: TGTGCCAGCAGCGGTTTGGGGACAGGGAGCTCACCCCTCCACTTT. Its protein is CASSGLGTGSSPLHF.

The rearrangement uses TRBV29-1 and TRBJ2-1; maybe TRBD2 (7 bases). V was cut by 8 bases and J by 10 bases, with 18 bases left in between. This CDR3 is built from 12 residues. Germline-derived CDR1 and CDR2 are SQVTM and ANQGSEA. This CDR3 is CSIAAGAGEQFF. The CDR3 DNA sequence: TGCAGCATCGCTGCGGGGGCGGGGGAGCAGTTCTTC.

The chain couples TRBV7-3 to TRBJ2-1; D might be TRBD1 or TRBD2, each matching 6 bases. V lost 5 bases and J 7 bases, leaving 12 bases between the germline ends. This CDR3 is built from 13 residues. CDR1 and CDR2 from the germline V gene are SGHTA and FQGTGA. The DNA for the CDR3 is TGTGCCAGCAGCCAATCGGGGGCAAATGAGCAGTTCTTC. It encodes CASSQSGANEQFF.

This clone was detected only a few times. The V gene is TRBV7-9, the J gene TRBJ1-5; 7 bases are a match to TRBD1. Germline loops: CDR1 SEHNR, CDR2 FQNEAQ (reference sequence). The junction had 2 bases not matched to a gene; V was cut back by 3 bases and J by 3 bases. CDR3 length: 14 amino acids. CDR3 region: CASSFGTVNQPQHF. The CDR3 coding sequence is TGTGCCAGCAGCTTCGGGACAGTCAATCAGCCCCAGCATTTT.

This clone has ten or more counts. The rearrangement joins TRBV19 to TRBJ2-2, with D perhaps TRBD1 or TRBD2 (5 bases each). The CDR3 extends over 15 amino acids. CDR1 is LNHDA, CDR2 SQIVND, per germline (reference sequence). V was shortened by 4 bases and J by 0 bases, with 9 bases between the two germline ends. CDR3 sequence (DNA): TGTGCCAGTAGTACAAGGGGAGCGAACACCGGGGAGCTGTTTTTT. This translates into CASSTRGANTGELFF.